These 3 T cell receptor beta chains came from one sample sequenced in a study of T cell changes during pregnancy in multiple sclerosis. Method: immunoSEQ multiplex PCR; TCRdb's copy keeps in-frame clones and lacks some. The sample records just over 90,000 clones, roughly 91% being singletons. The sample was peripheral blood, taken after pregnancy. The receptor set was obtained from a female donor in good health, enrolled as a control in a pregnancy study.

The rearrangement joins TRBV5-1 to TRBJ2-5, with TRBD1 matching 7 bases. CDR1 is SGHRS, CDR2 YFSETQ, per germline. The ends lost 4 bases at V and 2 bases at J; junction bases unmatched: 11. The CDR3 sequence is 16 residues long. CDR3 nucleotides: TGCGCCAGCAGCCGATGGACAGGTAGCCCTCAAGAGACCCAGTACTTC. This gives the protein CASSRWTGSPQETQYF.

This clone was recorded once. A junction boundary mismatches the germline segment, possibly from a read error. The chain combines TRBV29-1 with TRBJ1-1; possible D gene TRBD1, 5 bases. From germline, CDR1 is SQVTM and CDR2 ANQGSEA. CDR3 length equals 17 residues. As DNA, the CDR3 is TGCACCGTTGCCAGGAGCGGGACCGACCCTTATTCGGCTGAAGCTTTCTTT. As protein: CTVARSGTDPYSAEAFF.

CDR3 DNA: TGCGCCAGCAGCTCCCAGGGGGCGCAGGGTGAAAAACTGTTTTTT. Protein sequence: CASSSQGAQGEKLFF. This chain links TRBV5-1 with TRBJ1-4, with 8 bases matching TRBD1. Germline V CDR1 and CDR2: SGHRS, YFSETQ. The V and J ends lost 3 bases and 7 bases, in that order; junction bases with no gene match: 8. The CDR3 length is 15 residues.